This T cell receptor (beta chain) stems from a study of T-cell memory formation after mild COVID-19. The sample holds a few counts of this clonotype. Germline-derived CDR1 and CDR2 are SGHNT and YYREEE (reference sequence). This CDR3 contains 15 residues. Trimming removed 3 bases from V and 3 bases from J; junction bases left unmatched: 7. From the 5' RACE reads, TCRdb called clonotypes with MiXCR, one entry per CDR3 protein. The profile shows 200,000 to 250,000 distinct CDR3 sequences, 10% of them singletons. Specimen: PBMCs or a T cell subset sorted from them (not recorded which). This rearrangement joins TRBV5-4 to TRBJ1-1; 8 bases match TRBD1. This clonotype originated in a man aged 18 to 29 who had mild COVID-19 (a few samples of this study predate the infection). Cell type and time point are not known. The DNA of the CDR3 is TGTGCCAGCAGCTCAGCTGGACAGGGCCACACTGAAGCTTTCTTT. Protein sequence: CASSSAGQGHTEAFF.